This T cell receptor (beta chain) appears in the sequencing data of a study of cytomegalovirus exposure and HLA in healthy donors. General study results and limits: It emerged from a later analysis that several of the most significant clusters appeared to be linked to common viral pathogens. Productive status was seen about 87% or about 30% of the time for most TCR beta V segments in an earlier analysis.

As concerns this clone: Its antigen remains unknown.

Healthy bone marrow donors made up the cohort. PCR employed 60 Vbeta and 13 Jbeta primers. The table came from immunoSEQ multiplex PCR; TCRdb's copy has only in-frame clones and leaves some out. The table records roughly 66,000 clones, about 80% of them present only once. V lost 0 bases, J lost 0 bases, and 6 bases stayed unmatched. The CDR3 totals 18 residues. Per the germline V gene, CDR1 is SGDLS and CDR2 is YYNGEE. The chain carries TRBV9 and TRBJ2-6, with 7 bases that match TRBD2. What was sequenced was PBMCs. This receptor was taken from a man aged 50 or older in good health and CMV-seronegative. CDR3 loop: CASSVAFGGTSGANVLTF. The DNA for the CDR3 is TGTGCCAGCAGCGTAGCTTTCGGGGGGACCTCTGGGGCCAACGTCCTGACTTTC.